This T cell receptor beta chain appears in the sequencing data of a study of blood T cell repertoires in COVID-19. Study summary: From the United States, Italy and Spain came samples of acute and convalescent COVID-19.

Authors' methods: How many nucleated cells were present was estimated from reference gene primer amplification. TCRdb keeps only in-frame clones here, not all; method: immunoSEQ multiplex PCR. That table furnishes V, J and clone size, whereas the DNA furnished D and trimming. Among under 150,000 clones listed, 70% to 85% were seen once. Trimming removed 3 bases at V and 2 bases at J, with 13 bases between. From germline, CDR1 is SGHAT and CDR2 FQNNGV. The CDR3 sequence is 15 residues long. The source is a woman of 80 years or more with acute or convalescent COVID-19. The chain joins TRBV11-2 to TRBJ1-2, with D tentatively TRBD1 (6 bases). The sequenced sample was peripheral blood. The CDR3 bases are TGTGCCAGCAGCTTTAGACCCCAGGGGAACTATGGCTACACCTTC. Translating it yields CASSFRPQGNYGYTF. Together with reference TRBV11-2 and TRBJ1-2, the CDR3 gives the full variable domain: EAGVAQSPRYKIIEKRQSVAFWCNPISGHATLYWYQQILGQGPKLLIQFQNNGVVDDSQLPKDRFSAERLKGVDSTLKIQPAKLEDSAVYLCASSFRPQGNYGYTFGSGTRLTVV.